This entry describes one T cell receptor (beta chain). No antigen is known for it. The data derive from a study of cytomegalovirus exposure and HLA in healthy donors. This table comes from immunoSEQ multiplex PCR, and its TCRdb copy is limited to in-frame clones, with some not included. Of roughly 100,000 clones in the sample, 86% are singletons; the top ten hold about 4%. The V end lost 0 bases, the J end lost 5 bases, and 14 bases lay between the germline ends. Germline CDR1 and CDR2: SGDLS and YYNGEE. This CDR3 comprises 15 residues. Whole-study results and caveats: Some TCR beta chains (about 180 of them) were listed as cytomegalovirus-associated. A few of the chains that were CMV-associated were confirmed in vitro to be specific for CMV antigens.

The receptor was derived from a woman under 30 in good health and CMV-seropositive. V gene TRBV9 combines with J gene TRBJ2-5; weak D call: TRBD1 (5 bases). Sequenced material: PBMCs. CDR3 nucleotide sequence: TGTGCCAGCAGCGTAGACTGGGGTTCAGGGGAGACCCAGTACTTC. It translates to CASSVDWGSGETQYF.